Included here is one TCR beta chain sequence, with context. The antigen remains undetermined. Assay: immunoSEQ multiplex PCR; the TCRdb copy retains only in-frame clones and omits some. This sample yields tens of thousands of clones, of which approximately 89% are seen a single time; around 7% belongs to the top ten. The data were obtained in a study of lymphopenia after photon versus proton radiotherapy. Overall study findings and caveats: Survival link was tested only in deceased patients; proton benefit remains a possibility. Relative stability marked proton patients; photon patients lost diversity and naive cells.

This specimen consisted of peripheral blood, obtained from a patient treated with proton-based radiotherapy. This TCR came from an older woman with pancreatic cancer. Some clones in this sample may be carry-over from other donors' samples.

Here the CDR3 DNA reads TGTGCCAGTAGTATAGATTTGAGCACAGATACGCAGTATTTT. As protein: CASSIDLSTDTQYF. The chain carries TRBV19 and TRBJ2-3, with D unclear. V lost 0 bases, J lost 0 bases, and 4 bases lay in between. Germline CDR1 LNHDA, CDR2 SQIVND (reference sequence). There are 14 residues in the CDR3.